This paragraph reports one T cell receptor beta chain. The sample originates from a study of blood T cell repertoires in COVID-19. TCRdb's copy holds only in-frame clones and misses some; the assay was immunoSEQ multiplex PCR. The table lists approximately 170,000 clones, around 90% of them singletons, with more than 8.5% in the top ten. V was trimmed by 1 base and J by 7 bases, leaving 11 bases between them. Germline V CDR1 and CDR2: GTSNPN, SVGIG (reference sequence). This CDR3 contains 12 residues. Sequenced: PBMCs or T cells enriched from blood (not recorded which). This TCR was recovered from a woman in her late teens or twenties who had recovered from COVID-19. The rearrangement uses TRBV30 and TRBJ2-7, with a tentative D call TRBD2 (6 bases). DNA of the CDR3: TGTGCCTGGAGTGCAGTAGGAGGGGAGCAGTACTTC. Amino acids: CAWSAVGGEQYF.